The 17 T cell receptor beta chains below come from one sample, sequenced in a study of STAT3 mutations in large granular lymphocyte leukemia. Here immunoSEQ multiplex PCR was the method, and the copy in TCRdb shows in-frame clones only, minus some. In the table there are over 30,000 clones, around nine tenths of which are singletons. No antigens are known for them. Whole-study findings and limits: At least one immunodominant TCR beta clonotype appeared in every T-cell large granular lymphocyte leukemia patient.

The specimen was PBMCs. Source of these receptors: a human donor with T large granular lymphocyte leukemia. Some clones in this sample may be carry-over from other donors' samples.

This clone was observed a few times. The gene calls are TRBV7-8 and TRBJ2-7; D unresolved. Germline V gives CDR1 SGHVS, CDR2 FQNEAQ. Trimming removed 6 bases from V and 8 bases from J, with 14 bases in between. The CDR3 totals 12 residues. CDR3 amino acids: CASRNWTSQQYV. The CDR3, as DNA: TGTGCCAGCAGGAATTGGACCTCACAGCAGTACGTC.

This CDR3 reads CASSLGWGGPYEQYF. The CDR3 DNA sequence: TGTGCCAGCAGCTTAGGGTGGGGGGGCCCGTACGAGCAGTACTTC. V usage is TRBV11-2 and J usage is TRBJ2-7, with a possible D match to TRBD2 (7 bases). Per germline, CDR1 SGHAT and CDR2 FQNNGV. The V end lost 1 base, the J end lost 4 bases, and 14 bases lay between the germline ends. CDR3 length: 15 amino acids. Looking up the rest from reference TRBV11-2 and TRBJ2-7 gives the full variable domain: EAGVAQSPRYKIIEKRQSVAFWCNPISGHATLYWYQQILGQGPKLLIQFQNNGVVDDSQLPKDRFSAERLKGVDSTLKIQPAKLEDSAVYLCASSLGWGGPYEQYFGPGTRLTVT.

The J gene is TRBJ1-5, the V gene TRBV18; a weak D match, TRBD1 (5 bases). CDR3 length: 14 residues. Per the germline V gene, CDR1 is KGHSH and CDR2 is LQKENI. The V and J ends lost 4 bases and 7 bases respectively, with 14 bases between them. The CDR3 region has the DNA TGTGCCAGCTCACACGGGGCTTCACCCCAGCCCCAGCATTTT. Translation gives CASSHGASPQPQHF.

The chain has TRBV29-1 and TRBJ2-5; TRBD2 is a possible D gene (5 bases). The length of the CDR3 is 11 residues. V was clipped by 7 bases and J by 7 bases, with 13 bases between them. Germline CDR1 is SQVTM and CDR2 is ANQGSEA. The CDR3 spells CSEWESGTQYF. The CDR3 DNA reads as TGCAGCGAGTGGGAGTCAGGGACCCAGTACTTC.

The chain recombines TRBV5-4 with TRBJ1-4; 7 positions match TRBD1. This CDR3 contains 15 residues. Germline-derived CDR1 and CDR2 are SGHNT and YYREEE (reference sequence). The V gene end was trimmed by 4 bases and the J gene end by 8 bases; junction bases not matched to a gene: 11. Here the CDR3 DNA reads TGTGCCAGCAGCCAGGGGGGACAGTGGGCCGAAAAACTGTTTTTT. Translated, it gives CASSQGGQWAEKLFF.

The genes are TRBV5-1 and TRBJ2-2, with 10 bases fitting TRBD1. Germline V gene lookup returns CDR1 SGHRS and CDR2 YFSETQ. The length of the CDR3 is 17 residues. J gave up 1 base and V 0 bases, and 3 bases lay outside the gene matches. The CDR3 DNA sequence: TGCGCCAGCAGCTTGGGGGACAGGGGCGAGAACACCGGGGAGCTGTTTTTT. Encoded protein: CASSLGDRGENTGELFF.

As DNA, the CDR3 is TGTGCCTGGAGTGGTTTCCGCCGGGACAGGGCTTTCGACTATGGCTACACCTTC. Encoded protein: CAWSGFRRDRAFDYGYTF. The chain is built from TRBV30 and TRBJ1-2; 9 nucleotides align to TRBD1. CDR1 is GTSNPN and CDR2 is SVGIG in the germline V gene (reference sequence). There are 18 residues in the CDR3. The V and J ends lost 1 base and 3 bases, in that order; junction bases with no gene match: 15.

This clone was observed a few times. V gene TRBV5-1 combines with J gene TRBJ2-5; D gene uncertain. Germline V gives CDR1 SGHRS, CDR2 YFSETQ. CDR3 length: 11 residues. V was clipped by 0 bases and J by 5 bases, with 2 bases between them. The CDR3 here is CASSLDETQYF. The CDR3 bases are TGCGCCAGCAGCTTGGACGAGACCCAGTACTTC.

Here the CDR3 reads CAINAGQEGYGYTF. The CDR3 DNA reads as TGTGCCATCAATGCTGGACAGGAGGGCTATGGCTACACCTTC. This chain joins TRBV10-3 and TRBJ1-2; 7 bases are a match to TRBD1. CDR3 length: 14 amino acids. In germline, CDR1 is ENHRY, CDR2 SYGVKD. The V and J ends lost 7 bases and 4 bases, in that order; junction bases with no gene match: 9.

This chain links TRBV9 with TRBJ2-2, with 7 bases matching TRBD2. The germline V gene has CDR1 SGDLS and CDR2 YYNGEE. This CDR3 contains 16 residues. The trim removed 2 bases at V and 3 bases at J, leaving 7 bases unmatched. CDR3 residues: CASSVAGDTYTGELFF. The CDR3 DNA sequence: TGTGCCAGCAGCGTTGCGGGGGATACCTACACCGGGGAGCTGTTTTTT.

This rearrangement joins TRBV5-1 to TRBJ2-3, with a weak D call TRBD2 (5 bases). V dropped 2 bases and J dropped 4 bases, with 8 bases sitting between them. CDR1 SGHRS and CDR2 YFSETQ come from the germline V gene. The CDR3 loop spans 13 amino acids. Here the CDR3 reads CASSFEGSDTQYF. The CDR3 DNA sequence: TGCGCCAGCAGCTTCGAGGGCTCAGATACGCAGTATTTT.

The chain uses TRBV7-8 and TRBJ1-1; 9 nucleotides agree with TRBD1. This CDR3 is 13 amino acids long. The germline CDR1 and CDR2 sequences are SGHVS and FQNEAQ. CDR3 amino acids: CATGTGLNTEAFF. DNA of the CDR3: TGTGCTACCGGGACAGGGTTGAACACTGAAGCTTTCTTT.

The rearrangement uses TRBV18 and TRBJ1-1; possible D gene TRBD1, 6 bases. Deletions cut 3 bases from V and 1 base from J, with 18 bases between. This CDR3 spans 17 amino acids. Per germline, CDR1 KGHSH and CDR2 LQKENI. This chain's CDR3 is CASSPGRGATQNTEAFF. The CDR3 DNA sequence: TGTGCCAGCTCACCGGGCAGGGGCGCGACGCAGAACACTGAAGCTTTCTTT.

The chain joins TRBV5-4 to TRBJ1-2; D ambiguous. The CDR3 extends over 14 amino acids. Germline V gene data show CDR1 as SGHNT and CDR2 as YYREEE (reference sequence). Trimming stripped 2 bases from V and 6 bases from J, with 14 bases between. CDR3 region: CASSFERESNGYTF. The CDR3 DNA is TGTGCCAGCAGCTTCGAGAGGGAGAGCAATGGCTACACCTTC.

The chain joins TRBV5-1 to TRBJ2-5; TRBD1 might be the D (6 bases). V lost 4 bases and J lost 1, with 14 bases in between. The CDR3 runs to 15 residues. Germline V gene lookup returns CDR1 SGHRS and CDR2 YFSETQ. The CDR3 DNA reads TGCGCCAGCAGCGTTACAGGGACCACCCAAGAGACCCAGTACTTC. This gives the protein CASSVTGTTQETQYF.

The V call is TRBV5-6, the J call TRBJ2-5, with TRBD2 identical over 7 bases. Germline V lookup: CDR1 SGHDT, CDR2 YYEEEE. V shed 4 bases and J 5 bases; nucleotides not matched to a gene: 8. The CDR3 totals 14 residues. In nucleotides, the CDR3 is TGTGCCAGCAGCACCCCGGACGGGGGGGAGACCCAGTACTTC. It is translated as CASSTPDGGETQYF. The variable domain in full, completed from reference TRBV5-6 and TRBJ2-5, reads DAGVTQSPTHLIKTRGQQVTLRCSPKSGHDTVSWYQQALGQGPQFIFQYYEEEERQRGNFPDRFSGHQFPNYSSELNVNALLLGDSALYLCASSTPDGGETQYFGPGTRLLVL.

The chain links TRBV7-9 to TRBJ1-6; D possibly corresponds to TRBD1 (6 bases). CDR3 length: 14 amino acids. V gave up 4 bases and J gave up 4 bases, with 8 bases separating them. Germline CDR1 reads SEHNR; CDR2 reads FQNEAQ (reference sequence). Here the CDR3 DNA reads TGTGCCAGCAGCTCCGGACAGTATAATTCACCCCTCCACTTT. Encoded protein: CASSSGQYNSPLHF.